This TCR beta chain is drawn from a study of blood T cell repertoires in COVID-19 (dated by TCRdb to about 2020). With respect to the entire study: Samples from collaborators originated in the United States, Italy and Spain and spanned both the acute and convalescent phases of COVID-19. A de-identified subject ID, COVID-19 status, age in years and sex were almost always included in the sample metadata. Deeply sampled blood TCRbeta repertoires from subjects exposed to, actively infected with, or recovered from COVID-19 were included in the dataset. The samples were drawn from the first 160 participants of the ongoing ImmuneRACE study and from roughly 1,300 subjects provided by 6 global collaborators. The material from the prospective study consisted of cDNA or gDNA derived from T cells, B-cell-depleted T cells, or PBMCs. The repertoires were released in a freely available public database meant as a resource for research on the immune response to SARS-CoV-2. Where available, HLA class I and class II types were obtained from metadata supplied by the sample provider rather than from assay-based typing.

A word on this clone: Its specific antigen is unknown. Base quality data are lacking; no much larger clone is found one base away.

The junction shows trimming of 4 bases on V and 7 bases on J, plus 19 bases between the germline ends. Via the germline V gene, CDR1 is MGHRA and CDR2 YSYEKL. The CDR3 goes from the cysteine to the phenylalanine over 16 residues. Only the CDR3 region is kept as DNA, spanning 48 bases read in frame from base 1. Collaborating institutions collected whole blood in K2EDTA tubes following their own protocols. For TCRbeta analysis, collaborators shipped samples as frozen whole blood, isolated PBMCs, or DNA extracted from either of those sample types. What the authors observed across the whole study: The quantity of clinical and demographic metadata differed by source and by participant and was supplied without curation.

The immunoSEQ Assay, a bias-controlled multiplex PCR, was used to amplify TCRbeta CDR3 regions from genomic DNA. The original methods were these. The number of nucleated cells in each sample was estimated by amplification of reference gene primers within the assay. To quantify the absolute abundance of each unique TCRbeta CDR3 rearrangement, sequence reads were collapsed and filtered. For each sample, productive Simpson clonality was calculated as the square root of Simpson's diversity index across productive rearrangements. In TCRdb, the immuneACCESS table is reduced to in-frame sequences with V and J assigned. These tables do not hold every clone; where another copy was compared, an unresolved V gene accounts for under half, and the others remain unexplained. The V and J calls and the clone size are those of that table, but D and trimming were determined from the DNA. This sample lists over 70,000 clones; 80% to 85% were detected once. The ten largest account for 25% to 30% of the sample.

This sequence was found in a human donor in a cohort sampled during active COVID-19. Sequenced: peripheral blood. The rearrangement combines TRBV4-1 with TRBJ2-2; TRBD1 could be the D gene, as 5 bases match. Here the CDR3 is given as CASSLHLGQGFGELFF. The bases are TGCGCCAGCAGCCTCCATTTAGGCCAGGGCTTCGGGGAGCTGTTTTTT.